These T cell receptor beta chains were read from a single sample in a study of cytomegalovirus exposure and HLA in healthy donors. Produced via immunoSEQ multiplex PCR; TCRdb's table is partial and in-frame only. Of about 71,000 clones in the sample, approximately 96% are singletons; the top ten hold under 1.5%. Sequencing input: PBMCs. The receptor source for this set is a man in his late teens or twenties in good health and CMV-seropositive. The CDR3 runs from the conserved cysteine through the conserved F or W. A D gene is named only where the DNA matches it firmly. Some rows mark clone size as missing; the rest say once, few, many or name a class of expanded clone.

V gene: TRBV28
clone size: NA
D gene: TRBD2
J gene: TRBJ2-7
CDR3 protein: CATGGSTYEQYF
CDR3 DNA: TGTGCCACGGGGGGGTCCACCTACGAGCAGTACTTC

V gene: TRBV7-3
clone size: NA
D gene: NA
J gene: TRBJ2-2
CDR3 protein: CASRPGRAGTGELFF
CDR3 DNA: TGTGCCAGCAGACCCGGAAGGGCGGGGACCGGGGAGCTGTTTTTT

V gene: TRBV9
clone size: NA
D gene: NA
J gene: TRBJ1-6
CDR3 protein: CASSPGEVDSPLHF
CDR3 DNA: TGTGCCAGCAGCCCCGGGGAGGTGGATTCACCCCTCCACTTT

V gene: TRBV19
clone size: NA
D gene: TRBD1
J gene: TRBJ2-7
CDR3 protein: CASTAGTGYEQYF
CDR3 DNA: TGTGCCAGTACCGCCGGGACAGGGTACGAGCAGTACTTC

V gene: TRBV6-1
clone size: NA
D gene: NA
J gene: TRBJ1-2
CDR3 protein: CASSDWEGGKNGYTF
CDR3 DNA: TGTGCCAGCAGTGATTGGGAGGGGGGGAAAAATGGCTACACCTTC

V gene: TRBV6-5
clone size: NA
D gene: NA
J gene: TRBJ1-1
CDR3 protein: CASSSGQKAFF
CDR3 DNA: TGTGCCAGCAGTTCCGGACAGAAAGCTTTCTTT

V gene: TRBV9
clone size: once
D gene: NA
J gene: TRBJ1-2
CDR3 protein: CASSVYTAANYGYTF
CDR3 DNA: TGTGCCAGCAGCGTATATACAGCCGCTAACTATGGCTACACCTTC

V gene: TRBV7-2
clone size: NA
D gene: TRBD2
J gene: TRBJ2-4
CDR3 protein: CASSLGGAAGGRGGIQYF
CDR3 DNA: TGTGCCAGCAGCTTGGGTGGGGCGGCGGGAGGGCGGGGAGGGATTCAGTACTTC

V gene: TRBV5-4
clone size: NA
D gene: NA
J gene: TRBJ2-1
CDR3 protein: CASSFFGLANEQFF
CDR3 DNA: TGTGCCAGCAGCTTCTTTGGTCTAGCCAATGAGCAGTTCTTC

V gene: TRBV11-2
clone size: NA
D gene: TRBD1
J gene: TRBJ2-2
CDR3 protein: CASSLGDRVYTGELFF
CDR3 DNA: TGTGCCAGCAGCTTGGGAGACAGGGTATACACCGGGGAGCTGTTTTTT

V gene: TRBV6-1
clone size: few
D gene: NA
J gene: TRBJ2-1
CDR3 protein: CASSEYNNEQFF
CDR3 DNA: TGTGCCAGCAGTGAATATAACAATGAGCAGTTCTTC

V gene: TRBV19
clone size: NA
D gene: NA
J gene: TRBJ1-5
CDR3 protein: CASSIETARYQPQHF
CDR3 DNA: TGTGCCAGTAGTATAGAAACAGCCCGATATCAGCCCCAGCATTTT

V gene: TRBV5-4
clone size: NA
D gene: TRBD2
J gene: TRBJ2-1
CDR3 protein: CASSTKAGGSYNEQFF
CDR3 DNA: TGTGCCAGCAGCACCAAAGCGGGGGGCTCCTACAATGAGCAGTTCTTC

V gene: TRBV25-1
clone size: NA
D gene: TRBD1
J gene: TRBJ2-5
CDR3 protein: CASSTPTGLETQYF
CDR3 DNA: TGTGCCAGCAGTACCCCGACAGGGCTAGAGACCCAGTACTTC

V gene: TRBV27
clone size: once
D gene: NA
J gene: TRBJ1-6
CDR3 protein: CASRGPASSYNSPLHF
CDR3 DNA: TGTGCCAGCAGGGGGCCAGCCAGCTCCTATAATTCACCCCTCCACTTT

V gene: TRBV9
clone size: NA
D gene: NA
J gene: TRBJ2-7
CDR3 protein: CASSVATGSYYEQYF
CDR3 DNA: TGTGCCAGCAGCGTAGCTACAGGATCTTACTACGAGCAGTACTTC

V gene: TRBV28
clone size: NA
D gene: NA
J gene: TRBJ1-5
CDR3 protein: CASHDRIHQPQHF
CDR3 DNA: TGTGCCAGCCACGACAGGATCCATCAACCCCAGCATTTT

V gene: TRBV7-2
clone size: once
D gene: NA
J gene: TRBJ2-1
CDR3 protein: CASSLVGRGYNEQFF
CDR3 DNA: TGTGCCAGCAGCTTAGTCGGCAGGGGCTACAATGAGCAGTTCTTC

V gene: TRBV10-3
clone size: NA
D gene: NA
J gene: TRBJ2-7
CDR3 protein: CAMQDRSSYEQYF
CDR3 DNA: TGTGCCATGCAAGACAGGTCCTCCTACGAGCAGTACTTC

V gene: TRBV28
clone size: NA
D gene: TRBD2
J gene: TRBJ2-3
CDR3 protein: CASGASGRAGDTQYF
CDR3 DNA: TGTGCCAGCGGAGCGAGCGGGAGGGCGGGAGATACGCAGTATTTT

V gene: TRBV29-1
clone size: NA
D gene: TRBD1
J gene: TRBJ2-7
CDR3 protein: CSVEWDSSYEQYF
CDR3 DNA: TGCAGCGTTGAGTGGGACAGCTCCTACGAGCAGTACTTC

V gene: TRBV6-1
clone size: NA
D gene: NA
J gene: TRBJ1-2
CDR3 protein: CASSGADRAWGYTF
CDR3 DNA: TGTGCCAGCAGTGGGGCCGACAGAGCCTGGGGCTACACCTTC

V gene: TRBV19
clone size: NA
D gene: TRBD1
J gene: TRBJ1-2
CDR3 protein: CASSVGQGSGYTF
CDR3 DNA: TGTGCCAGTAGTGTGGGACAGGGTAGCGGCTACACCTTC

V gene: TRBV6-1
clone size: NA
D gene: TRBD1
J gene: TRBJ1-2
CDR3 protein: CASSERVLKTGAQGYTF
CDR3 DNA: TGTGCCAGCAGTGAACGGGTCCTAAAGACAGGGGCTCAAGGCTACACCTTC

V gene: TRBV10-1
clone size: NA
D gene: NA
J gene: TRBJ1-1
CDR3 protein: CASSESSDKAFF
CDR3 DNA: TGCGCCAGCAGTGAGTCTTCGGACAAGGCTTTCTTT

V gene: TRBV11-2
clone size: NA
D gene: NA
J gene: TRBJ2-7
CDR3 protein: CASSLDRDEQYF
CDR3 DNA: TGTGCCAGCAGCTTAGACCGAGACGAGCAGTACTTC

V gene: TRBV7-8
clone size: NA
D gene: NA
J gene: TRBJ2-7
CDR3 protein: CASSSLLALYEQYF
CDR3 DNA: TGTGCCAGCAGCTCCCTACTAGCTCTCTACGAGCAGTACTTC

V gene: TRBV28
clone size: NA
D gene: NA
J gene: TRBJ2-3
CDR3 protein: CASSPPVGRGSTDTQYF
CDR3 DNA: TGTGCCAGCAGTCCCCCGGTAGGGCGGGGAAGCACAGATACGCAGTATTTT

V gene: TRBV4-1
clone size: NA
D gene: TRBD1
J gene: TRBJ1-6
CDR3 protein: CASSQGQGANSPLHF
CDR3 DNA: TGCGCCAGCAGCCAGGGACAGGGGGCCAATTCACCCCTCCACTTT